This is a list of T cell receptor beta chains from one sample in a study of human CD8 memory T cell subsets. TCRdb reprocessed the 5' RACE reads, keeping one entry per CDR3 protein, no DNA. Its table records 9,500 to 13,000 distinct CDR3 sequences. Sequencing was performed on CD8+ stem-like memory T cells (TSCM and TCM) sorted from PBMCs. The receptors stem from a human donor in good health. Both conserved end residues are part of each CDR3. The order of the fields is V gene, J gene, clone size, CDR3 protein. Size values are once, few and many counts, or a class for expanded clones, and some rows have none.

TRBV7-3,TRBJ2-4,.,CASSAQGGTKNIQYF
TRBV6-2/TRBV6-3,TRBJ2-7,.,CASSYVGETPYEQYF
TRBV27,TRBJ2-5,.,CASSHRDTQETQYF
TRBV7-9,TRBJ1-1,medium-sized,CASSPTGSTEAFF
TRBV7-6,TRBJ2-3,.,CASSSGLAGKADTQYF
TRBV20-1,TRBJ2-1,.,CSGLTGKDHNEQFF
TRBV18,TRBJ1-5,.,CASSPPDNQPQHF
TRBV27,TRBJ1-5,.,CASSSSGTGGNQPQHF
TRBV4-1,TRBJ2-7,.,CASSQDRTVYYEQYF
TRBV7-2,TRBJ2-3,.,CASSPSGGGDTQYF
TRBV28,TRBJ1-1,.,CASSPDREMNTEAFF
TRBV29-1,TRBJ2-7,.,CSVRTSGAYEQYF
TRBV30,TRBJ2-7,.,CALTGTDSYEQYF
TRBV29-1,TRBJ2-7,.,CSVVWQGAGSWYEQYF
TRBV7-3,TRBJ2-1,.,CASSFGGNNEQFF
TRBV7-6,TRBJ2-1,.,CASSLGRESPYNEQFF
TRBV27,TRBJ2-5,.,CASSSLGGQSYQETQYF
TRBV12-3/TRBV12-4,TRBJ2-1,.,CASTPGAGGHSYNEQFF
TRBV20-1,TRBJ2-7,.,CSADPGQVGYEQYF
TRBV4-3,TRBJ2-1,.,CASSQVTGGYNEQFF
TRBV29-1,TRBJ2-1,.,CSVSLPGLNDDNEQFF
TRBV13,TRBJ2-4,.,CASSLSPSGENIQYF
TRBV6-5,TRBJ2-2,medium-sized,CASSYVSGELFF
TRBV7-6,TRBJ2-7,.,CASSPAGGYYEQYF